The T cell receptor beta chain under discussion was sequenced for a study of blood T cell repertoires in COVID-19. Produced via immunoSEQ multiplex PCR; TCRdb's table is partial and in-frame only. The data hold about 130,000 clones, with approximately 85% observed a single time. Germline lookup yields CDR1 SGHVS and CDR2 FNYEAQ. Trimming removed 5 bases at V and 1 base at J, with 5 bases between. This CDR3 comprises 13 residues. This chain uses TRBV7-6 with TRBJ2-2; D uncertain. The receptor comes from a human donor in a cohort sampled during active COVID-19. Sequencing was carried out using peripheral blood. The CDR3 DNA sequence: TGTGCCAGCAGCGTCAAGAACACCGGGGAGCTGTTTTTT. It yields the protein CASSVKNTGELFF.